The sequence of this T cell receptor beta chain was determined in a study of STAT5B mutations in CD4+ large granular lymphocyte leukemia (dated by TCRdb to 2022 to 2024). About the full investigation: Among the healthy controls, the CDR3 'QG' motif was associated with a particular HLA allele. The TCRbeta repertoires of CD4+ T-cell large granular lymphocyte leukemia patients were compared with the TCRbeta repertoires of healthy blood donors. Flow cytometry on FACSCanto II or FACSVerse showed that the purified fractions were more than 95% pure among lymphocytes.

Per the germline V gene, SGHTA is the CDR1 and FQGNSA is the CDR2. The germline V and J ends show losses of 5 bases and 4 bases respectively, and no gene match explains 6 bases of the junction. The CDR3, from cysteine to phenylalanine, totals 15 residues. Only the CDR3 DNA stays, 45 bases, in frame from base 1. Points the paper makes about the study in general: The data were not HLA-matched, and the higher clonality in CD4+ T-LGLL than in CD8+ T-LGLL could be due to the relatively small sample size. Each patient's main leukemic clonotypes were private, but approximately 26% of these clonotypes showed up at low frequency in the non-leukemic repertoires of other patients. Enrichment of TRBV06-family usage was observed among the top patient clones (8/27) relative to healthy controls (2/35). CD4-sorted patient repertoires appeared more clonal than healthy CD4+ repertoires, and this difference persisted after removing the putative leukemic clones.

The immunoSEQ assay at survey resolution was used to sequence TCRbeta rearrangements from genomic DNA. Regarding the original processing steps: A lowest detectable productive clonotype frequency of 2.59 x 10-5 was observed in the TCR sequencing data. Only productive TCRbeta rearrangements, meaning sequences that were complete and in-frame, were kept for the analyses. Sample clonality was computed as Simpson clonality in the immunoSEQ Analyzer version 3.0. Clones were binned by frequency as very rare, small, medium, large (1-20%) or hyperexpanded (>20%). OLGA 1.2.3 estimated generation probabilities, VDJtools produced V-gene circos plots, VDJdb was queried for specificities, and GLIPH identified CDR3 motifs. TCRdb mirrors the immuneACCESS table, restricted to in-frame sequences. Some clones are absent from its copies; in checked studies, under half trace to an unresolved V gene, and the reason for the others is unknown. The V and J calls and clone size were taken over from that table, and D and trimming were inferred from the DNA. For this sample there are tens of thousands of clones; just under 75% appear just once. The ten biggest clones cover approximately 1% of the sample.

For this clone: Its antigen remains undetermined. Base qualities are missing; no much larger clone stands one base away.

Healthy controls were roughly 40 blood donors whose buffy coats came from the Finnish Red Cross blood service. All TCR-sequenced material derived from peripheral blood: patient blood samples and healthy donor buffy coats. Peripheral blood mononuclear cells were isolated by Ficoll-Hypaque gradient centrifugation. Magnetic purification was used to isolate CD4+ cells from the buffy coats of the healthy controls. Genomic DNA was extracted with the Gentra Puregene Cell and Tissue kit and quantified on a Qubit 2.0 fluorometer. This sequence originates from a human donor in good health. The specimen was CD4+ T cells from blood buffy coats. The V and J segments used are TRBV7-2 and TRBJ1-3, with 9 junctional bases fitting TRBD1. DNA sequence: TGTGCCAGCAGCCAACAAGGGACAGGGGGAAACACCATATATTTT. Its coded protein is CASSQQGTGGNTIYF. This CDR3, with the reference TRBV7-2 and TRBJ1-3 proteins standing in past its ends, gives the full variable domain GAGVSQSPSNKVTEKGKDVELRCDPISGHTALYWYRQSLGQGLEFLIYFQGNSAPDKSGLPSDRFSAERTGGSVSTLTIQRTQQEDSAVYLCASSQQGTGGNTIYFGEGSWLTVV.